This TCR beta chain was recovered during a study of CXCR3-negative and CXCR3-positive naive CD8 T cells. Cells that were CD45RO-CCR7+CD27+CD95- constituted naive CD8+ T cells. Study-wide findings and caveats: More hydrophobic TRB CDR3s occurred in CXCR3-positive than in CXCR3-negative naive cells. Fresh PBMCs served for most assays, and CXCR3 expression fell partially after cryopreservation. Memory CD8+ cells showed much lower diversity, while both naive subsets displayed comparably high diversity.

Germline V gene sequence: CDR1 SNHLY, CDR2 FYNNEI. The CDR3 is 12 amino acids. A word on this clonotype: The antigen is unknown.

Researchers prepared the TRB cDNA libraries using 5' RACE with UMI labels. TCRdb reprocessed the 5' RACE reads, with one entry per CDR3 protein and no DNA. The repertoire shows over 150,000 distinct CDR3 sequences; the top ten hold about 0.48%. The sequence was collected from a human donor in good health. Some clones in this sample may be carry-over from other donors' samples. Sample: naive CXCR3+ CD8+ T cells from blood. The subset was: CD45RO-CCR7+CD27+CD95- naive CD8+ T cells expressing CXCR3 (TNR3+). The gene calls are TRBV2 and TRBJ1-4; the D call of TRBD1 rests on TCRdb alone, since no DNA is present to check it. CDR3 protein: CASRPTGGKLFF. The entire variable domain, with the rest obtained from reference TRBV2 and TRBJ1-4, is as follows: EPEVTQTPSHQVTQMGQEVILRCVPISNHLYFYWYRQILGQKVEFLVSFYNNEISEKSEIFDDQFSVERPDGSNFTLKIRSTKLEDSAMYFCASRPTGGKLFFGSGTQLSVL.